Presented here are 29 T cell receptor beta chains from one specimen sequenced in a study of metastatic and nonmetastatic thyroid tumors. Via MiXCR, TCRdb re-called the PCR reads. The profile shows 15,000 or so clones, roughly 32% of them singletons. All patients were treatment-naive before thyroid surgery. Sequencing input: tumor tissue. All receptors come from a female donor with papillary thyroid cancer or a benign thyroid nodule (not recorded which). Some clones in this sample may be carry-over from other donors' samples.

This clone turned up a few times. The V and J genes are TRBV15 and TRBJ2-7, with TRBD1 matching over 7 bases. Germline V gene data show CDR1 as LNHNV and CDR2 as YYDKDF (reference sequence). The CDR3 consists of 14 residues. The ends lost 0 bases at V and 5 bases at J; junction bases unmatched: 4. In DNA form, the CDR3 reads TGTGCCACCAGCAGAGAGTTAGGGGGCCACGAGCAGTACTTC. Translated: CATSRELGGHEQYF.

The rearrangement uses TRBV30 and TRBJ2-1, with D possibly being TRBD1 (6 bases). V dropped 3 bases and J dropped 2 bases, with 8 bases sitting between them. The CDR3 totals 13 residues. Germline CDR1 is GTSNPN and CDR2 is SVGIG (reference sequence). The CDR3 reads CAWSRGPYNEQFF. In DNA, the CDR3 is TGTGCCTGGAGCAGGGGCCCCTACAATGAGCAGTTCTTC. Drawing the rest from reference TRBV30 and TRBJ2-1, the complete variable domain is SQTIHQWPATLVQPVGSPLSLECTVEGTSNPNLYWYRQAAGRGLQLLFYSVGIGQISSEVPQNLSASRPQDRQFILSSKKLLLSDSGFYLCAWSRGPYNEQFFGPGTRLTVL.

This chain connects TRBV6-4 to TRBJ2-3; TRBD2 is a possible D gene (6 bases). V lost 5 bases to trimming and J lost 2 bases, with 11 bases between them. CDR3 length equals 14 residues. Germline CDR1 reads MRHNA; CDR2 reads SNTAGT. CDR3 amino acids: CASSKGRDTDTQYF. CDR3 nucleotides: TGTGCCAGCAGTAAGGGGCGGGACACAGATACGCAGTATTTT.

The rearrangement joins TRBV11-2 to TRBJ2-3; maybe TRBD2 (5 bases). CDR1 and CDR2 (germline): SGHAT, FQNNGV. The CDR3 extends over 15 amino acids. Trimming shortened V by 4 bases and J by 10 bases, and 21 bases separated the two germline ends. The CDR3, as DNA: TGTGCCAGCAGCTCCTCTGGCGGGTGGAGTTATGCGCAGTATTTT. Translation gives CASSSSGGWSYAQYF. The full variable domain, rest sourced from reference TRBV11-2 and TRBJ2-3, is EAGVAQSPRYKIIEKRQSVAFWCNPISGHATLYWYQQILGQGPKLLIQFQNNGVVDDSQLPKDRFSAERLKGVDSTLKIQPAKLEDSAVYLCASSSSGGWSYAQYFGPGTRLTVL.

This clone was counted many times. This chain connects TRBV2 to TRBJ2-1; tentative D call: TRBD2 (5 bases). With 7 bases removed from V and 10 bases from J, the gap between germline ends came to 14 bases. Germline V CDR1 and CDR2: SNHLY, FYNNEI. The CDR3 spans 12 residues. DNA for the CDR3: TGTGCCAGCAACCCATTCGGGGTGGAGCAGTTCTTC. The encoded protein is CASNPFGVEQFF.

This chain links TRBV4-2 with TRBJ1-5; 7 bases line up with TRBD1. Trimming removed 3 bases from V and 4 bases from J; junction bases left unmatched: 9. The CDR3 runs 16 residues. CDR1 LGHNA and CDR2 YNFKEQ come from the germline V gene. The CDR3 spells CASSQVTGVYNQPQHF. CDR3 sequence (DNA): TGTGCCAGCAGCCAGGTCACAGGGGTCTATAATCAGCCCCAGCATTTT.

CDR3 nucleotides: TGCAGTGCTAGCTACCCTGGACGCCTTAGCTACGAGCAGTACTTC. Translation: CSASYPGRLSYEQYF. This chain links TRBV20-1 with TRBJ2-7, with D unclear. The CDR3 has 15 residues. Germline V gene sequence: CDR1 DFQATT, CDR2 SNEGSKA (reference sequence). V lost 3 bases and J 3 bases, leaving 18 bases between the germline ends.

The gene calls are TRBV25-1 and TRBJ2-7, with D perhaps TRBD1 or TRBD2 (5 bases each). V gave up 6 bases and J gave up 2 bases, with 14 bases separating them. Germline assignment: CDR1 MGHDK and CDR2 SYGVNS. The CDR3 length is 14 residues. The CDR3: CASRDGTETYEQYF. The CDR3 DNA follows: TGTGCCAGCAGGGATGGGACGGAAACCTACGAGCAGTACTTC.

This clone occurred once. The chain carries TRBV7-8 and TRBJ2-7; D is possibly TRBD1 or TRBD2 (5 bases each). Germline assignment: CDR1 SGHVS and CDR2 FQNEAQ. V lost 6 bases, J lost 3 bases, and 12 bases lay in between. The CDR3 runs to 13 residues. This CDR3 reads CASRRDQFYEQYF. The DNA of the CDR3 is TGTGCCAGCAGAAGGGACCAATTCTACGAGCAGTACTTC.

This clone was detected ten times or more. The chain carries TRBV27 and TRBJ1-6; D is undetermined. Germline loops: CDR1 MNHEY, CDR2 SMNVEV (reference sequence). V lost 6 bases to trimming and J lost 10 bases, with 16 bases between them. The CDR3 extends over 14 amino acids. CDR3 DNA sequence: TGTGCCAGCAGCTTAGAGCCGTTAAGGTCACCCCTCCACTTT. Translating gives CASSLEPLRSPLHF.

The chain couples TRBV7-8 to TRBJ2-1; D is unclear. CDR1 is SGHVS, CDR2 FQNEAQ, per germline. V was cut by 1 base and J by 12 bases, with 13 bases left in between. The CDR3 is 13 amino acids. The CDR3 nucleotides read TGTGCCAGCAGCTTAGGGATTGTGCCGACGCAGTTCTTC. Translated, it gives CASSLGIVPTQFF.

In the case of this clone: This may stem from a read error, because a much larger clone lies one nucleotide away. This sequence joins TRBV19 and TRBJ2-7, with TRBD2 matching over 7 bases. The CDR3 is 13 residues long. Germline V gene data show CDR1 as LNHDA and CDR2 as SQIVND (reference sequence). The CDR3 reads CVGSIGEGYEQYF. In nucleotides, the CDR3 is TGTGTCGGTAGTATAGGGGAGGGCTACGAGCAATACTTC.

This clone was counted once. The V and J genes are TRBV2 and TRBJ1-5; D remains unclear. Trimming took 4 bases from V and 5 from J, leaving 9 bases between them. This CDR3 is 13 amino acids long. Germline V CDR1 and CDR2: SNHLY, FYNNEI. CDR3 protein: CASSGGRDQPQHF. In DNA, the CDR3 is TGTGCCAGCAGTGGGGGTAGAGATCAGCCCCAGCATTTT.

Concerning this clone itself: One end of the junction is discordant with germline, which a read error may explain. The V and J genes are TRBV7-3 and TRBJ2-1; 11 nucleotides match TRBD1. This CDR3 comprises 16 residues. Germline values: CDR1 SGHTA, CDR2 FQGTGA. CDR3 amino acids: CSSSLTGTGGYNEQFF. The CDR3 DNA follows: TGTTCCAGCAGCTTAACTGGGACAGGGGGCTACAATGAGCAGTTCTTC.

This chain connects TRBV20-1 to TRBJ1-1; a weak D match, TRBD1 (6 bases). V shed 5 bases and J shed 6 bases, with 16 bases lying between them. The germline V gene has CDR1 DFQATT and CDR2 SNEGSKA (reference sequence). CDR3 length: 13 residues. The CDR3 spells CSASGTLGAEAFF. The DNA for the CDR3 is TGCAGTGCTTCAGGGACATTGGGCGCTGAAGCTTTCTTT.

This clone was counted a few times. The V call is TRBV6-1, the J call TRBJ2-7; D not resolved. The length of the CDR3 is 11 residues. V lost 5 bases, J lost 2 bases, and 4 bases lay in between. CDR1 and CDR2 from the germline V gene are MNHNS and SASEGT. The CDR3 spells CASSHTYEQYV. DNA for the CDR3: TGTGCCAGCAGTCATACCTACGAGCAGTACGTC.

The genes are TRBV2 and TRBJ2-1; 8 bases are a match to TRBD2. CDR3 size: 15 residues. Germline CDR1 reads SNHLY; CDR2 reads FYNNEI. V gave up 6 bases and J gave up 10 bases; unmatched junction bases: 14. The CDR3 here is CASRAGTSGGGEQFF. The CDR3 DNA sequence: TGTGCCAGCAGAGCCGGGACTAGTGGGGGGGGGGAGCAGTTCTTC.

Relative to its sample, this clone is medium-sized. The CDR3: CASTRTGTAYEQYF. The CDR3 coding sequence is TGTGCCAGCACCCGGACAGGAACAGCCTACGAGCAGTACTTC. The gene calls are TRBV5-8 and TRBJ2-7; 7 bases align to TRBD1. Germline V lookup: CDR1 SGHTS, CDR2 YDEGEE. Losses at the gene ends were 6 bases for V and 2 bases for J; bases not matched to a gene: 8. There are 14 residues in the CDR3.

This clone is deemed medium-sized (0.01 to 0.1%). CDR3 amino acids: CASSLAGVAGDHEQFF. The DNA for the CDR3 is TGCGCCAGCAGCTTGGCCGGTGTAGCGGGGGATCATGAGCAGTTCTTC. This chain connects TRBV5-1 to TRBJ2-1; 9 bases agree with TRBD2. From germline, CDR1 is SGHRS and CDR2 YFSETQ. The trim removed 0 bases at V and 8 bases at J, leaving 9 bases unmatched. The CDR3 spans 16 residues.

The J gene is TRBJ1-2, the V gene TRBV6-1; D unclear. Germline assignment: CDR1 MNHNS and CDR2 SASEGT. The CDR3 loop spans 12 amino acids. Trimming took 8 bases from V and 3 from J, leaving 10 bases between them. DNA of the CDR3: TGTGCCAGCTCAGGACGGTACTATGGCTACACCTTC. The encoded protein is CASSGRYYGYTF.

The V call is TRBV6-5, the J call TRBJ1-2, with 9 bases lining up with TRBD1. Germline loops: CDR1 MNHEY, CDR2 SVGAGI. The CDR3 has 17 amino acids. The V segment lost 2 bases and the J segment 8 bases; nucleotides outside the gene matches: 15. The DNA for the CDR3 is TGTGCCAGCAGTTACGGGGGACAGGGAATTTTTGCGCGGGGCTACACCTTC. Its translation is CASSYGGQGIFARGYTF.

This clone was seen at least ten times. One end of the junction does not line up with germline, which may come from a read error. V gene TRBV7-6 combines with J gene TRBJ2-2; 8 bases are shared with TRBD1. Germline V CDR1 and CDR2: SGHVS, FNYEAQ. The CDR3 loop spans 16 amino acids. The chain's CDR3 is CASRLGTGDDTGELFF. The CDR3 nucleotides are TGTGCCAGCAGATTAGGGACAGGCGACGACACCGGGGAGCTGTTTTTT.

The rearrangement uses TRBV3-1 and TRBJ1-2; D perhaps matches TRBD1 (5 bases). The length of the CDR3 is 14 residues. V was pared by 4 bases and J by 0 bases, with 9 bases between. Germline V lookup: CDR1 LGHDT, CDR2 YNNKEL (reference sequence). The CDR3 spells CASSLGQSNYGYTF. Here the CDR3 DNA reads TGTGCCAGCAGCCTCGGACAATCTAACTATGGCTACACCTTC.

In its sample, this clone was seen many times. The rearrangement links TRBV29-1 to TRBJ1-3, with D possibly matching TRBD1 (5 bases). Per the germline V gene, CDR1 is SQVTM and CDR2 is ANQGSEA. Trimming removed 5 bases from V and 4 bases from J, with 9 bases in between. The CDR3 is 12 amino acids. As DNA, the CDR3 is TGCAGCGTTACCGGGGCCGGAAACACCATATATTTT. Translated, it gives CSVTGAGNTIYF.

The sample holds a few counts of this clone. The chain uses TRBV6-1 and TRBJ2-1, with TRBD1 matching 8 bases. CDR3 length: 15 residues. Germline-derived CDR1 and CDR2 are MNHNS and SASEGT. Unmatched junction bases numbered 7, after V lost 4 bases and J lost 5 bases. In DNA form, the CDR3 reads TGTGCCAGCAGTGCGGGACAGGAGGGGCACAATGAGCAGTTCTTC. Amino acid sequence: CASSAGQEGHNEQFF.

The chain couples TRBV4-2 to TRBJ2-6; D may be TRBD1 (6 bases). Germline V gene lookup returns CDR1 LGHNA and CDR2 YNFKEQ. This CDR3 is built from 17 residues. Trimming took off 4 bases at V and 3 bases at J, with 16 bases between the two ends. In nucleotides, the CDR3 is TGTGCCAGCAGCCTACTGCAGGGGACAAGTGGGGCCAACGTCCTGACTTTC. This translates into CASSLLQGTSGANVLTF.

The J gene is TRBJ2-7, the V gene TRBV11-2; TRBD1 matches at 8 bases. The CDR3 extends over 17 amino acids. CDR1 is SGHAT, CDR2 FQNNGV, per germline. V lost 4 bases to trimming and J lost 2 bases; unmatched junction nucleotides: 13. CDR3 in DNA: TGTGCCAGCAGCTCGCTGCTGACAGGGGTAATCCCCTACGAGCAGTACTTC. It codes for CASSSLLTGVIPYEQYF.

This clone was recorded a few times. The CDR3 coding sequence is TGTGCCAGCAGTTTTCAAGGGCCGGCAGGGCAGCCCCAGCATTTT. It encodes CASSFQGPAGQPQHF. J is TRBJ1-5 and V is TRBV28; TRBD1 might be the D (5 bases). With 3 bases removed from V and 7 bases from J, the gap between germline ends came to 16 bases. The CDR3 length is 15 residues. CDR1 and CDR2 (germline): MDHEN, SYDVKM.

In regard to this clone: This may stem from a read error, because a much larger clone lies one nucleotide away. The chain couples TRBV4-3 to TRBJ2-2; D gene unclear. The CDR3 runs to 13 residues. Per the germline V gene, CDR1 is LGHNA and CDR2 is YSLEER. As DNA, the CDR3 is TGCACCAGCAGCCAAGATCGGATAGGGGAGCTGTTTTTT. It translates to CTSSQDRIGELFF.